These T cell receptor beta chains were read from a single sample in a study of blood T cell repertoires in COVID-19. Method: immunoSEQ multiplex PCR; TCRdb's copy keeps in-frame clones and lacks some. This table holds about 190,000 clones, about 81% found once. Sequenced material: PBMCs or T cells enriched from blood (not recorded which). All receptors come from a woman aged 25 to 39 who had recovered from COVID-19. CDR3s include the opening cysteine and the closing phenylalanine or tryptophan. The order of the fields is J gene, V gene, D gene, clone size, CDR3 DNA, CDR3 protein. D genes are given only for firm matches. A clone size is listed for some rows: how often the clone was seen (once, few, many), or a class if it is expanded.

J: TRBJ2-5
V: TRBV28
D: .
size: .
DNA: TGTGCCAGCAGTGCGCTGGGGGGGGGCGCGGAGACCCAGTACTTC
CDR3: CASSALGGGAETQYF

J: TRBJ2-1
V: TRBV5-1
D: TRBD1
size: once
DNA: TGCGCCAGCAGCTTGCGACAGGGTAGCTCCTACAATGAGCAGTTCTTC
CDR3: CASSLRQGSSYNEQFF

J: TRBJ1-4
V: TRBV2
D: TRBD1
size: once
DNA: TGTGCCAGCAGCTCCGGGACAGGGAGCGAAAAACTGTTTTTT
CDR3: CASSSGTGSEKLFF

J: TRBJ2-1
V: TRBV5-1
D: .
size: .
DNA: TGCGCCAGCAGCGCGGGCCCACTAAACAATGAGCAGTTCTTC
CDR3: CASSAGPLNNEQFF

J: TRBJ1-3
V: TRBV14
D: TRBD1
size: once
DNA: TGTGCCAGCAGCCACCGACAGGGGGCTGGAAACACCATATATTTT
CDR3: CASSHRQGAGNTIYF

J: TRBJ1-3
V: TRBV27
D: TRBD1
size: .
DNA: TGTGCCAGCAGCGGACAGGGACCTGGAAACACCATATATTTT
CDR3: CASSGQGPGNTIYF

J: TRBJ1-6
V: TRBV27
D: .
size: .
DNA: TGTGCCAGCAGTGGACAATCCCATACGGATACTTCACCCCTCCACTTT
CDR3: CASSGQSHTDTSPLHF

J: TRBJ1-1
V: TRBV27
D: TRBD1
size: once
DNA: TGTGCCAGCAGTCCGGACAGGGCCGTCGGCACTGAAGCTTTCTTT
CDR3: CASSPDRAVGTEAFF

J: TRBJ2-3
V: TRBV5-4
D: TRBD2
size: .
DNA: TGTGCCAGCAGCGCGCGACTAGCGGAGATCACAGATACGCAGTATTTT
CDR3: CASSARLAEITDTQYF

J: TRBJ2-7
V: TRBV19
D: TRBD2
size: once
DNA: TGTGCCAGTAGTATACTAGCGGGGGGACCCTACGAGCAGTACTTC
CDR3: CASSILAGGPYEQYF

J: TRBJ1-1
V: TRBV10-3
D: .
size: .
DNA: TGTGCCATCAGTACTCTTCAGGGAAGGGCTGAAGCTTTCTTT
CDR3: CAISTLQGRAEAFF

J: TRBJ1-6
V: TRBV5-5
D: .
size: .
DNA: TGTGCCAGCAGCTTGAGGCAGGGTAATAATTCACCCCTCCACTTT
CDR3: CASSLRQGNNSPLHF

J: TRBJ1-5
V: TRBV3-1/TRBV3-2
D: TRBD1
size: .
DNA: TGTGCCAGCAGCCAAGGGTGGCAGGGGGTTCAGCCCCAGCATTTT
CDR3: CASSQGWQGVQPQHF

J: TRBJ2-1
V: TRBV9
D: TRBD2
size: .
DNA: TGTGCCAGCAGCGTAGTTGCTAGCGGGGCGTATGAGCAGTTCTTC
CDR3: CASSVVASGAYEQFF

J: TRBJ2-1
V: TRBV7-9
D: TRBD2
size: few
DNA: TGTGCCAGCAGCTTAGCGGCTAGCGGGTCTTACAATGAGCAGTTCTTC
CDR3: CASSLAASGSYNEQFF

J: TRBJ2-7
V: TRBV27
D: TRBD1
size: .
DNA: TGTGCCAGCAGTTCGGACCAGGGACAGGGAAGGACCTACGAGCAGTACTTC
CDR3: CASSSDQGQGRTYEQYF

J: TRBJ1-2
V: TRBV28
D: .
size: once
DNA: TGTGCCAGCAGCCTTGCGGGACCTCCTAACTATGGCTACACCTTC
CDR3: CASSLAGPPNYGYTF

J: TRBJ2-7
V: TRBV9
D: TRBD2
size: once
DNA: TGTGCCAGCAGCGTAGACAGCGGGAGTATCTACGAGCAGTACTTC
CDR3: CASSVDSGSIYEQYF

J: TRBJ1-2
V: TRBV6-5
D: TRBD1
size: .
DNA: TGTGCCAGCAGTTATAGGGACAGGTCTAACTATGGCTACACCTTC
CDR3: CASSYRDRSNYGYTF

J: TRBJ1-3
V: TRBV19
D: TRBD1
size: few
DNA: TGTGCCAGTATTACCAGGGGGCGCCGAGGAAACACCATATATTTT
CDR3: CASITRGRRGNTIYF

J: TRBJ1-3
V: TRBV7-9
D: TRBD1
size: .
DNA: TGTGCCAGCAGCCCGACAGGGGGCACTGGAAACACCATATATTTT
CDR3: CASSPTGGTGNTIYF

J: TRBJ1-2
V: TRBV9
D: TRBD1
size: .
DNA: TGTGCCAGCAGCCCTTGGACAGGGGTGACCTATGGCTACACCTTC
CDR3: CASSPWTGVTYGYTF